This T cell receptor (beta chain) was captured in a study of cytomegalovirus exposure and HLA in healthy donors. Study details: The approximately 120 validation repertoires used the same platform as the 650 to 800 first-cohort repertoires, a later analysis reported. Regarding the study as a whole: Listed as cytomegalovirus-associated were 170 or so TCR beta chains. Some public TCRs appeared in many individuals, while most sequences were rare.

Trimming stripped 4 bases from V and 7 bases from J, with 12 bases between. Germline assignment: CDR1 SGHRS and CDR2 YFSETQ. The CDR3 is 13 residues long. Assay used: immunoSEQ multiplex PCR; TCRdb lists only in-frame clones, some missing. The profile shows over 150,000 clones, roughly nine tenths of them singletons. On this clone itself: Its matching antigen is unknown.

The donors were part of the roughly 120-subject validation cohort, which stood apart from the roughly 680-subject first cohort. The chain combines TRBV5-1 with TRBJ1-3, with D maybe TRBD1 (5 bases). Sequenced input: PBMCs. The TCR comes from a woman in her 30s in good health and CMV-seronegative. CDR3 nucleotide sequence: TGCGCCAGCAGCGCCGGTTGGGGGAACACCATATATTTT. Translation gives CASSAGWGNTIYF. Complete variable domain (other parts from reference TRBV5-1 and TRBJ1-3): KAGVTQTPRYLIKTRGQQVTLSCSPISGHRSVSWYQQTPGQGLQFLFEYFSETQRNKGNFPGRFSGRQFSNSRSEMNVSTLELGDSALYLCASSAGWGNTIYFGEGSWLTVV.